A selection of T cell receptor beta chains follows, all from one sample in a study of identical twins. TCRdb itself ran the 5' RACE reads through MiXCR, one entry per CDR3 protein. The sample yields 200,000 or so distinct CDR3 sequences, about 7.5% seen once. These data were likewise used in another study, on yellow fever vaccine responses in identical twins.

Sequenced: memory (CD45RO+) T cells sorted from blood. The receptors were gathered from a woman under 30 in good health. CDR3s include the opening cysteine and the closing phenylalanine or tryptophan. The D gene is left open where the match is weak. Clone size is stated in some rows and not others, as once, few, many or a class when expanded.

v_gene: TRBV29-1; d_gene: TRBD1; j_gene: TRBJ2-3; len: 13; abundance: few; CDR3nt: TGCAGCGTTCCAGGGGGAGTGAGAGATACGCAGTATTTT; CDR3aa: CSVPGGVRDTQYF
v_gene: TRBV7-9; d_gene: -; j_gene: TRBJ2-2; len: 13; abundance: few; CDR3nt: TGTGCCAGCAGCTTAGGGGCACACGGGGAGCTGTTTTTT; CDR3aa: CASSLGAHGELFF
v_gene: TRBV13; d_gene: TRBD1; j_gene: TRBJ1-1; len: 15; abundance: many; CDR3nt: TGTGCCAGCAGCCTAAAGGACAGGGAGGTTGCTGAAGCTTTCTTT; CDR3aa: CASSLKDREVAEAFF
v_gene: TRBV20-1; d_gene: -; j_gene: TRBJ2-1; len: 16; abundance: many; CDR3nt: TGCAGTGCTAGCCCTATCGAAATAAGCTCCTACAATGAGCAGTTCTTC; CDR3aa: CSASPIEISSYNEQFF
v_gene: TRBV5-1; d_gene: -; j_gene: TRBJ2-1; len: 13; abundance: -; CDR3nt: TGCGCCAGCAGAAAAGGAGGAGGGGATGAGCAGTTCTTC; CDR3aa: CASRKGGGDEQFF
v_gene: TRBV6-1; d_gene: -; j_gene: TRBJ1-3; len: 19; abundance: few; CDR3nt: TGTGCCAGCTTCACCAAGGCGGGCGATCCCTTCAACTCTGGAAACACCATATATTTT; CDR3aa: CASFTKAGDPFNSGNTIYF
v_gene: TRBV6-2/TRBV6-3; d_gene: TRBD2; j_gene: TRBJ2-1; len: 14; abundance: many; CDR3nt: TGTGCCAGCAGTCTAGCGGGAGGGAGTAATGAGCAGTTCTTC; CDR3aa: CASSLAGGSNEQFF
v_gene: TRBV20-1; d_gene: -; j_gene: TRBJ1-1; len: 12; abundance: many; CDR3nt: TGCAGTGCTAGCGCAGTGAACACTGAAGCTTTCTTT; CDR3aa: CSASAVNTEAFF
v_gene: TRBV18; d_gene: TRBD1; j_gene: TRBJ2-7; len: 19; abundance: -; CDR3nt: TGTGCCAGCTCACCGAGTATACGTCCGGACAGGGAGAGCTCCTACGAGCAGTACTTC; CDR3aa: CASSPSIRPDRESSYEQYF
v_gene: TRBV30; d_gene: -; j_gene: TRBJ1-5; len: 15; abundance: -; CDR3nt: TGTGCCTGGAGTGCGGAGGGAGGGAGCAATCAGCCCCAGCATTTT; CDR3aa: CAWSAEGGSNQPQHF
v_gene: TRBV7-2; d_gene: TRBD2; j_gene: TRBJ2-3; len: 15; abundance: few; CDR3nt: TGTGCCAGCAGCTACATAGCGGGGGGAGCAGATACGCAGTATTTT; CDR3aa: CASSYIAGGADTQYF
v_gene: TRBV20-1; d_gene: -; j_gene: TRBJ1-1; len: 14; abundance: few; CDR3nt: TGCAGTGCTAGAGATAGTGCCGCGAACACTGAAGCTTTCTTT; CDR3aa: CSARDSAANTEAFF
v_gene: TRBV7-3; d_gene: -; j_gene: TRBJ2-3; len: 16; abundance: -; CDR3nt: TGTGCCAGCAGCTTACGGCTGAGATCTAGCACAGATACGCAGTATTTT; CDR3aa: CASSLRLRSSTDTQYF
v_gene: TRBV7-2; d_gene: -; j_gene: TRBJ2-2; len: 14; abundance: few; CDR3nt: TGTGCCAGCACCCTTAGGAGGGGGGTCGGGGAGCTGTTTTTT; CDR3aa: CASTLRRGVGELFF
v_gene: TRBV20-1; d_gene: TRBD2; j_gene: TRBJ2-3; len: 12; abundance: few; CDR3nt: TGCAGTGCGCGGGGGGGGGCAGATACGCAGTATTTT; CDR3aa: CSARGGADTQYF
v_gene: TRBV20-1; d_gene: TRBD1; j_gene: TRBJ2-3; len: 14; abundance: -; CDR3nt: TGCAGTGCCCTCCCGTCAGGGGGCGCAGATACGCAGTATTTT; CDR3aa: CSALPSGGADTQYF
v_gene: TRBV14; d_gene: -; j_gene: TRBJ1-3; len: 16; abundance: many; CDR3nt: TGTGCCAGCAGCCAAGATGTGTCAGCTCTGGGGGACACCATATATTTT; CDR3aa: CASSQDVSALGDTIYF
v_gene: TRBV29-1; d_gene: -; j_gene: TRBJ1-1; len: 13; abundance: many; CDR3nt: TGCAGCGTCGGAAGGGGGTTGAACACTGAAGCTTTCTTT; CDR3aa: CSVGRGLNTEAFF
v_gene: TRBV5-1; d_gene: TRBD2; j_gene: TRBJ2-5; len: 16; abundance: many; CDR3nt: TGCGCCAGCAGCTTCCCGACTAGCGGGGACCAAGAGACCCAGTACTTC; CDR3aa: CASSFPTSGDQETQYF
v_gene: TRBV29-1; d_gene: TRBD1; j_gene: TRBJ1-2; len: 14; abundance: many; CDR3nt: TGCAGCGTGGGGAACCGGGACAGGGGAGGAGGCTACACCTTC; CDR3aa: CSVGNRDRGGGYTF
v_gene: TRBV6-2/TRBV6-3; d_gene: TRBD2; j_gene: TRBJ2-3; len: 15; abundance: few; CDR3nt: TGTGCCAGCAGTTCGATTCTAGCGGGGGGGCCTCTGCAGTATTTT; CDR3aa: CASSSILAGGPLQYF
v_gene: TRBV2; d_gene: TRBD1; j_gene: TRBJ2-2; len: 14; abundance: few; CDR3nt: TGTGCCAGCGGGAGACAGGGGGACACCGGGGAGCTGTTTTTT; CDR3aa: CASGRQGDTGELFF
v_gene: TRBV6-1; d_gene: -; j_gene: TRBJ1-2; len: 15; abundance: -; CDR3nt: TGTGCCAGCAGACCCGAAGGACCGAGGGACTATGGCTACACCTTC; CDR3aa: CASRPEGPRDYGYTF
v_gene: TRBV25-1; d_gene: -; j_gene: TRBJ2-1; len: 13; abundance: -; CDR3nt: TGTGCCAGCAGGCCTCCGTCGCGCAATGAGCAGTTCTTC; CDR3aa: CASRPPSRNEQFF